The 13 T cell receptor beta chains below come from one sample, sequenced in a study of beta chain features in type 1 diabetes. Sequenced material consisted of expressed TCRB transcripts (all of the isolated RNA was reverse transcribed). Produced via immunoSEQ multiplex PCR; TCRdb's table is partial and in-frame only. The data contain about 300,000 clones, approximately 8% of them seen just once; the ten biggest clones take up 0.9% to 1.2%. Source material: central memory CD4+ T cells from blood. These receptors all come from a young woman in good health.

This clone was seen more than once but under ten times. The chain links TRBV19 to TRBJ1-1; TRBD1 matches at 9 bases. The CDR3 covers 16 residues. Germline CDR1 and CDR2: LNHDA and SQIVND (reference sequence). The V segment lost 5 bases and the J segment 0 bases; nucleotides outside the gene matches: 7. The CDR3 spells CASSSTQGAMNTEAFF. The CDR3 DNA reads as TGTGCCAGTAGTTCGACACAGGGGGCGATGAACACTGAAGCTTTCTTT.

The V and J genes are TRBV7-8 and TRBJ2-5, with D perhaps TRBD2 (6 bases). CDR1 and CDR2 from the germline V gene are SGHVS and FQNEAQ. The length of the CDR3 is 16 residues. Between the trimmed V and J ends, which lost 0 bases and 6 bases, there was a span of 17 bases. The CDR3 sequence: CASSLAFGGSGKTQYF. The CDR3 nucleotides are TGTGCCAGCAGCTTAGCGTTTGGGGGGTCTGGGAAGACCCAGTACTTC.

For the CDR3, the DNA is TGTGCCAGCAGCTTAGTCTTCAGTCCCTCTGGAAACACCATATATTTT. It translates to CASSLVFSPSGNTIYF. The rearrangement links TRBV7-2 to TRBJ1-3; D call uncertain. The CDR3 covers 16 residues. Germline V gene data show CDR1 as SGHTA and CDR2 as FQGNSA. Trimming removed 1 base from V and 0 bases from J, with 10 bases in between.

This clone was found a few times. This chain connects TRBV5-1 to TRBJ2-3; 7 positions agree with TRBD1. This CDR3 is built from 15 residues. Losses at the gene ends were 9 bases for V and 2 bases for J; bases not matched to a gene: 12. Germline V gene data show CDR1 as SGHRS and CDR2 as YFSETQ. The chain's CDR3 is CATRKGAPSTDTQYF. CDR3 nucleotides: TGCGCCACTCGGAAGGGGGCCCCATCCACAGATACGCAGTATTTT.

The CDR3 DNA follows: TGCGCCAGCAGCCAAGCGCCGGACGGCAACTATGGCTACACCTTC. Residues: CASSQAPDGNYGYTF. The rearrangement uses TRBV4-3 and TRBJ1-2; no clear D. Germline V lookup: CDR1 LGHNA, CDR2 YSLEER. The CDR3 is 15 residues long. Trimming removed 1 base at V and 2 bases at J, with 11 bases between.

This sequence joins TRBV7-2 and TRBJ2-7; D is tentatively TRBD1 or TRBD2 (5 bases each). This CDR3 contains 15 residues. Trimming stripped 3 bases from V and 2 bases from J, with 14 bases between. In germline, CDR1 is SGHTA, CDR2 FQGNSA. CDR3 sequence (DNA): TGTGCCAGCAGCTTGGCGTGGGGGAAGGCCTACGAGCAGTACGTC. This sequence encodes CASSLAWGKAYEQYV.

V is TRBV5-1 and J is TRBJ2-1; D unclear. CDR1 is SGHRS, CDR2 YFSETQ, per germline. Trimming took off 6 bases at V and 7 bases at J, with 11 bases between the two ends. This CDR3 has 12 residues. For the CDR3, the DNA is TGCGCCAGCACCTACAGTTTTAATGAGCAGTTCTTC. Translated, it gives CASTYSFNEQFF.

This clone was seen a handful of times. The rearrangement links TRBV5-1 to TRBJ1-2; D unclear. The CDR3 is 15 residues long. From germline, CDR1 is SGHRS and CDR2 YFSETQ. The V gene lost 4 bases and the J gene lost 5 bases, with 18 bases spanning the gap. CDR3 loop: CASSPTPSPTYGYTF. The DNA for the CDR3 is TGCGCCAGCAGCCCCACCCCCAGTCCTACTTATGGCTACACCTTC.

In its sample, this clone was seen many times. The chain recombines TRBV7-2 with TRBJ2-5; 9 bases match TRBD1. V dropped 5 bases and J dropped 5; count of bases not matched to a gene: 9. The CDR3 is made up of 15 amino acids. Germline V gene sequence: CDR1 SGHTA, CDR2 FQGNSA. The chain's CDR3 is CASSTTGGTKETQYF. The CDR3 bases are TGTGCCAGCAGCACGACAGGGGGAACCAAGGAGACCCAGTACTTC.

There are many counts of this clone. The genes are TRBV7-2 and TRBJ2-7; 7 nucleotides align to TRBD2. The V segment lost 7 bases and the J segment 1 base; nucleotides outside the gene matches: 7. The germline gives CDR1 SGHTA, CDR2 FQGNSA. This CDR3 region has 14 residues. The CDR3 bases are TGTGCCAGCACAGGCGGGAGCGCTTCCTACGAGCAGTACTTC. Amino acids: CASTGGSASYEQYF.

This clone turned up a few times. The chain employs TRBV7-2 and TRBJ1-6; the D is unclear. CDR3 length: 16 amino acids. V lost 3 bases to trimming and J lost 3 bases, with 12 bases between them. Germline V lookup: CDR1 SGHTA, CDR2 FQGNSA. The CDR3 loop is CASSFQPAGYNSPLHF. As DNA, the CDR3 is TGTGCCAGCAGCTTTCAGCCGGCTGGCTATAATTCACCCCTCCACTTT.

V usage is TRBV25-1 and J usage is TRBJ1-4; D is uncertain. The germline CDR1 and CDR2 sequences are MGHDK and SYGVNS. CDR3 length equals 12 residues. V was pared by 2 bases and J by 9 bases, with 7 bases between. DNA for the CDR3: TGTGCCAGCAGTGAAAAGGGCCAAAAACTGTTTTTT. Translation gives CASSEKGQKLFF.

This clone was picked up a small number of times. The chain joins TRBV21-1 to TRBJ2-7; TRBD1 is taken as the D call from the table, unchecked against the DNA. TRBV21-1 corresponds to a pseudogene. The CDR3 covers 13 residues. CDR3 region: CAGWTGRTYEQYV. DNA of the CDR3: TGTGCCGGGTGGACAGGGAGGACCTACGAGCAGTACGTC.